The 16 T cell receptor beta chains below come from one sample, sequenced in a study of blood T cell repertoires in COVID-19. TCRdb's copy holds only in-frame clones and misses some; the assay was immunoSEQ multiplex PCR. The sample records roughly 200,000 clones, approximately 90% being singletons. Sequencing was carried out using peripheral blood. These receptors came from a man in his fifties or sixties with active or convalescent COVID-19.

The rearrangement links TRBV11-2 to TRBJ2-2; 7 nucleotides agree with TRBD1. Germline trimming cut 4 bases from V and 6 bases from J; bases unmatched to any gene: 5. CDR3 size: 14 residues. Germline lookup yields CDR1 SGHAT and CDR2 FQNNGV. CDR3 nucleotides: TGTGCCAGCAGCTCCATGACAGGGCCCGGGGAGCTGTTTTTT. This codes for CASSSMTGPGELFF.

V and J are TRBV6-5 and TRBJ2-5; perhaps TRBD2 as D (6 bases). The CDR3 consists of 15 residues. The V end was cut by 6 bases, the J end by 5 bases, with 19 bases between. The germline gives CDR1 MNHEY, CDR2 SVGAGI. In DNA, the CDR3 is TGTGCCAGCAGGAAGTGGGAAACAGGAGGGGAGACCCAGTACTTC. Residues: CASRKWETGGETQYF.

The sample holds one count of this clone. This rearrangement joins TRBV5-6 to TRBJ1-2; D is ambiguous. V lost 4 bases and J lost 4, with 14 bases in between. In germline, CDR1 is SGHDT, CDR2 YYEEEE. This CDR3 has 14 residues. As DNA, the CDR3 is TGTGCCAGCAGCCCGTACGGTTCGGGCTATGGCTACACCTTC. It is translated as CASSPYGSGYGYTF.

This clone was observed a handful of times. The V and J genes are TRBV4-2 and TRBJ1-2; D call uncertain. Trimming removed 0 bases at V and 8 bases at J, with 10 bases between. CDR3 length: 13 amino acids. From germline, CDR1 is LGHNA and CDR2 YNFKEQ. The DNA of the CDR3 is TGTGCCAGCAGCCAAGAACCCGGGAACGGCTACACCTTC. This encodes CASSQEPGNGYTF.

Worth noting for this clone: Other DNA variants within this sample encode the same CDR3. This chain connects TRBV5-1 to TRBJ1-1, with a weak D call TRBD1 (5 bases). The length of the CDR3 is 14 residues. Trimming took 1 base from V and 0 from J, leaving 7 bases between them. Looked up from germline, CDR1 is SGHRS and CDR2 is YFSETQ. CDR3 in DNA: TGCGCCAGCAGCTTGAGGGGCATGAACACTGAAGCTTTCTTT. Translated, it gives CASSLRGMNTEAFF.

The V call is TRBV5-1, the J call TRBJ1-1; 8 bases align to TRBD1. Germline V gene lookup returns CDR1 SGHRS and CDR2 YFSETQ. J gave up 1 base and V 3 bases, and 5 bases lay outside the gene matches. This CDR3 has 15 amino acids. The CDR3 DNA sequence: TGCGCCAGCAGCTACGGACAGGGTTGGAACACTGAAGCTTTCTTT. Translated, it gives CASSYGQGWNTEAFF.

This clone was counted a single time. The chain uses TRBV5-5 and TRBJ1-5, with TRBD1 as a possible D gene (6 bases). The CDR3 runs 16 residues. V lost 3 bases and J lost 8, with 21 bases in between. Germline V gene sequence: CDR1 SGHKS, CDR2 YYEKEE (reference sequence). CDR3 DNA sequence: TGTGCCAGCAGCTCCTCAGGGGCCGAGAGTTGGGAGCCCCAGCATTTT. Amino acids: CASSSSGAESWEPQHF.

The genes are TRBV29-1 and TRBJ1-3, with D perhaps matching TRBD1 (6 bases). With 4 bases removed from V and 0 bases from J, the gap between germline ends came to 13 bases. Germline V gene lookup returns CDR1 SQVTM and CDR2 ANQGSEA. The length of the CDR3 is 15 residues. The CDR3 region is CSVGGTGSSGNTIYF. The CDR3 DNA follows: TGCAGCGTTGGGGGAACAGGGAGCTCTGGAAACACCATATATTTT.

The chain combines TRBV20-1 with TRBJ1-2; D may be TRBD1 (6 bases). The germline V and J ends were trimmed by 3 bases and 4 bases, with 6 bases remaining between them. The CDR3 loop spans 11 amino acids. Germline V gene sequence: CDR1 DFQATT, CDR2 SNEGSKA (reference sequence). CDR3 sequence (DNA): TGCAGTGCTAGGACAGGCTATGGCTACACCTTC. This sequence encodes CSARTGYGYTF.

The chain has TRBV18 and TRBJ1-1; TRBD1 is a possible D gene (5 bases). The CDR3 has 12 residues. Germline loops: CDR1 KGHSH, CDR2 LQKENI. The V gene lost 5 bases and the J gene lost 3 bases, with 7 bases spanning the gap. CDR3 in amino acids: CASSLGDTEAFF. CDR3 nucleotide sequence: TGTGCCAGCTCATTAGGGGACACTGAAGCTTTCTTT.

This clone was recorded once. In nucleotides, the CDR3 is TGTGCTTCGCCCGGGACTAGCGGGGGGACCCGGGATGACGAGCAGTACTTC. Protein: CASPGTSGGTRDDEQYF. V and J are TRBV12-5 and TRBJ2-7; 15 nucleotides align to TRBD2. V was pared by 11 bases and J by 5 bases, with 16 bases of the junction left unmatched. CDR1 and CDR2 from the germline V gene are LGHNT and FRNRAP. This CDR3 is 17 amino acids long. Complete variable domain (other parts from reference TRBV12-5 and TRBJ2-7): DARVTQTPRHKVTEMGQEVTMRCQPILGHNTVFWYRQTMMQGLELLAYFRNRAPLDDSGMPKDRFSAEMPDATLATLKIQPSEPRDSAVYFCASPGTSGGTRDDEQYFGPGTRLTVT.

The table lists this clone with a few counts. The genes are TRBV11-2 and TRBJ2-1, with 8 nucleotides matching TRBD2. The J segment lost 7 bases and the V segment lost 3 bases, leaving 8 bases of the junction unmatched. The CDR3 is 15 amino acids. Germline V gene sequence: CDR1 SGHAT, CDR2 FQNNGV. The CDR3 DNA sequence: TGTGCCAGCAGCTTGGGTCTAGCGGGTCAAAATGAGCAGTTCTTC. Translation: CASSLGLAGQNEQFF.

This clone has a single count. CDR3 residues: CASTHGESSGNTIYF. The CDR3 DNA follows: TGTGCCAGCACCCACGGGGAGTCCTCTGGAAACACCATATATTTT. The V and J genes are TRBV6-6 and TRBJ1-3; D is unresolved. The CDR3 sequence is 15 residues long. The germline gives CDR1 MNHNY, CDR2 SVGAGI (reference sequence). Trimming cost V 7 bases and J 0 bases, with 13 bases left between them.

This clone was seen once. The rearrangement links TRBV5-4 to TRBJ2-1; TRBD2 agrees at 14 bases. The CDR3 loop spans 16 amino acids. Looked up from germline, CDR1 is SGHNT and CDR2 is YYREEE (reference sequence). J gave up 5 bases and V 3 bases, and 4 bases lay outside the gene matches. CDR3 coding DNA: TGTGCCAGCAGCTCCGGACTAGCGGGGGGTAACAATGAGCAGTTCTTC. Its translation: CASSSGLAGGNNEQFF.

The V and J genes are TRBV11-2 and TRBJ2-1, with TRBD1 matching 7 bases. V was pared by 5 bases and J by 4 bases, with 2 bases of the junction left unmatched. The CDR3 sequence is 13 residues long. Germline V gives CDR1 SGHAT, CDR2 FQNNGV. CDR3 protein: CASSQGVYNEQFF. In DNA, the CDR3 is TGTGCCAGCAGCCAGGGGGTTTACAATGAGCAGTTCTTC.

The rearrangement joins TRBV21-1 to TRBJ2-1; TRBD2 was called by the table and not checked on the DNA. TRBV21-1 is marked as a pseudogene. The CDR3 has 15 residues. CDR3 residues: CASSLYRLEADEQFF. CDR3 DNA: TGTGCCAGCAGCCTTTATAGGCTAGAGGCTGATGAGCAGTTCTTC.